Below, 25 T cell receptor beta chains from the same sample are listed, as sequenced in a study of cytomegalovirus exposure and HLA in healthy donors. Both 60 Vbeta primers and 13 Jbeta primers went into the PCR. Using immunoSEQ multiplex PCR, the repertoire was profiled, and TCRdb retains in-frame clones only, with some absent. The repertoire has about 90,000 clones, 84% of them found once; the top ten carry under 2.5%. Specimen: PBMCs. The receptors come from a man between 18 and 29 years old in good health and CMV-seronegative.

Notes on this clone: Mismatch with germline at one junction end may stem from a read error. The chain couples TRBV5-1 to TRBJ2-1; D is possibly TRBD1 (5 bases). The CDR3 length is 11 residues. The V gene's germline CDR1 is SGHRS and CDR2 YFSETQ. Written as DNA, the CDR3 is TGCGCCAGCAGCCCAGGGAATGATCAGTTCTTC. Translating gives CASSPGNDQFF.

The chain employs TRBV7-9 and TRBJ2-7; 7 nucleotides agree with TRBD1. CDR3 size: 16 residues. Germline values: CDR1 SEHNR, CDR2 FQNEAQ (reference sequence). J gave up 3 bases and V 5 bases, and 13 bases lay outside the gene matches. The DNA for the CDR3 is TGTGCCAGCAGCCCTCGCCCGACAGGGTCTATCTACGAGCAGTACTTC. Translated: CASSPRPTGSIYEQYF. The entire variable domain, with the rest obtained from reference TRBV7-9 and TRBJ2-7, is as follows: DTGVSQNPRHKITKRGQNVTFRCDPISEHNRLYWYRQTLGQGPEFLTYFQNEAQLEKSRLLSDRFSAERPKGSFSTLEIQRTEQGDSAMYLCASSPRPTGSIYEQYFGPGTRLTVT.

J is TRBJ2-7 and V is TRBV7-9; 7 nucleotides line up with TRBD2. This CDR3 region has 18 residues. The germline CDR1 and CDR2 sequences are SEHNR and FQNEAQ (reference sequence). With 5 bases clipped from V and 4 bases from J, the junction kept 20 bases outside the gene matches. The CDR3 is CASSPRGSGGSEIYEQYF. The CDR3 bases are TGTGCCAGCAGCCCCCGAGGAAGTGGCGGGAGTGAGATTTACGAGCAGTACTTC. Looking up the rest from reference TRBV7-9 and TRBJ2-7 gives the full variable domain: DTGVSQNPRHKITKRGQNVTFRCDPISEHNRLYWYRQTLGQGPEFLTYFQNEAQLEKSRLLSDRFSAERPKGSFSTLEIQRTEQGDSAMYLCASSPRGSGGSEIYEQYFGPGTRLTVT.

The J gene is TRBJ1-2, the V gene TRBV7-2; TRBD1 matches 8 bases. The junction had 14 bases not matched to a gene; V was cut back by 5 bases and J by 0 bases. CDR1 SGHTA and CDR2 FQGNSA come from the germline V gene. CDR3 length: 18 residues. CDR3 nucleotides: TGTGCCAGCAGCGACCCGGACAGGGAGACTCCTACTAACTATGGCTACACCTTC. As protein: CASSDPDRETPTNYGYTF. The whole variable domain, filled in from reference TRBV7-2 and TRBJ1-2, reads GAGVSQSPSNKVTEKGKDVELRCDPISGHTALYWYRQSLGQGLEFLIYFQGNSAPDKSGLPSDRFSAERTGGSVSTLTIQRTQQEDSAVYLCASSDPDRETPTNYGYTFGSGTRLTVV.

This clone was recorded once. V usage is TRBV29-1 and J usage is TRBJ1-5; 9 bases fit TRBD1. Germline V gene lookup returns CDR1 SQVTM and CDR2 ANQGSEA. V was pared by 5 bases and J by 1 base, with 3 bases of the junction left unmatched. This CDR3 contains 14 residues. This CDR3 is CSVRQGGSNQPQHF. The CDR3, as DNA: TGCAGCGTTCGACAGGGGGGAAGCAATCAGCCCCAGCATTTT.

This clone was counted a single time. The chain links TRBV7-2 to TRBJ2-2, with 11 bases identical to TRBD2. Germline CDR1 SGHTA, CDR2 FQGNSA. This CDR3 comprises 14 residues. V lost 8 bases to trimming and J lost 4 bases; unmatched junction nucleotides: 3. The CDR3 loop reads CASGSGRGTGELFF. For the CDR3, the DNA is TGTGCCAGCGGTAGCGGGAGGGGCACCGGGGAGCTGTTTTTT. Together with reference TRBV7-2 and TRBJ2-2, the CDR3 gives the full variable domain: GAGVSQSPSNKVTEKGKDVELRCDPISGHTALYWYRQSLGQGLEFLIYFQGNSAPDKSGLPSDRFSAERTGGSVSTLTIQRTQQEDSAVYLCASGSGRGTGELFFGEGSRLTVL.

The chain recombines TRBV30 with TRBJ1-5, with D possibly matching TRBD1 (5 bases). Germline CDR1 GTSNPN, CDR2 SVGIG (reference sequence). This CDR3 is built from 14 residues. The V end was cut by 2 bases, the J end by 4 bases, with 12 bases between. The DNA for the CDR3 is TGTGCCTGGAGTCCAACGACAGTAAATCAGCCCCAGCATTTT. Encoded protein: CAWSPTTVNQPQHF.

CDR3 DNA sequence: TGTGCCAGTAGTATAAGGGGCAGCAGCAATCAGCCCCAGCATTTT. Residues: CASSIRGSSNQPQHF. The rearrangement joins TRBV19 to TRBJ1-5; TRBD1 is a possible D gene (5 bases). This CDR3 is 15 amino acids long. The germline CDR1 and CDR2 sequences are LNHDA and SQIVND (reference sequence). Trimming shortened V by 2 bases and J by 1 base, and 9 bases separated the two germline ends.

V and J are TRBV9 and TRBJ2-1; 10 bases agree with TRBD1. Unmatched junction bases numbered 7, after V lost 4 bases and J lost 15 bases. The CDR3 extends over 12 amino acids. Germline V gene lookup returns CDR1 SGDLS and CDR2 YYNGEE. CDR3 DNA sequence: TGTGCCAGCAGCACAGACAGGGGGCAGCCGTTCTTC. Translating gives CASSTDRGQPFF.

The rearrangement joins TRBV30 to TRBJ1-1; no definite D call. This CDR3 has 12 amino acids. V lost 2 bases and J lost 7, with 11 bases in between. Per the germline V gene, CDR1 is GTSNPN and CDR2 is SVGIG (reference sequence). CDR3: CAWSPAGDEAFF. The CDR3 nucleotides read TGTGCCTGGAGTCCAGCGGGAGATGAAGCTTTCTTT.

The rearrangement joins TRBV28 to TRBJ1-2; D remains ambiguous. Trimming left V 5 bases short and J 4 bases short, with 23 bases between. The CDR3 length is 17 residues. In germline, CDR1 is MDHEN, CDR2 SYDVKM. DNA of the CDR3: TGTGCCAGCAGTAAAAGCGGGGTTGCGGACCAGATCTATGGCTACACCTTC. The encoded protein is CASSKSGVADQIYGYTF.

For the CDR3, the DNA is TGTGCCAGCAGCTTAGTAGGGGGCAACACTGAAGCTTTCTTT. Translated: CASSLVGGNTEAFF. The rearrangement joins TRBV7-9 to TRBJ1-1, with 7 nucleotides matching TRBD1. Trimming removed 1 base from V and 2 bases from J; junction bases left unmatched: 1. Germline CDR1 reads SEHNR; CDR2 reads FQNEAQ (reference sequence). CDR3 length equals 14 residues.

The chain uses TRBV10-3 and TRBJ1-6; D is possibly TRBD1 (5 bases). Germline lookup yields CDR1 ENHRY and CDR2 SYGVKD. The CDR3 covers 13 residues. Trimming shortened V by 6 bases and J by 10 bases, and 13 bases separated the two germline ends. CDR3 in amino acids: CAISDRTPSPLHF. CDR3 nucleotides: TGTGCCATCAGCGACAGAACTCCCTCACCCCTCCACTTT.

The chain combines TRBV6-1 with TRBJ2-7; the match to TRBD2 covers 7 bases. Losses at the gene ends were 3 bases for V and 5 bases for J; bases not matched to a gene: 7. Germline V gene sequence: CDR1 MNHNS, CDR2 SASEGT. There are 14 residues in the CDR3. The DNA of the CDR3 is TGTGCCAGCAGTGACCTAGGGGAGGGCGACGAGCAGTACTTC. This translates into CASSDLGEGDEQYF.

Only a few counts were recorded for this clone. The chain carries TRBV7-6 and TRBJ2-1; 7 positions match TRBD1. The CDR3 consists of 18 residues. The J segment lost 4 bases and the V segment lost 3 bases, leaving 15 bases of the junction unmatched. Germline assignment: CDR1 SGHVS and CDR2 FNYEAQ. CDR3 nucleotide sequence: TGTGCCAGCAGCTTGATCGCAGGGGGTCCGGGGAAATACAATGAGCAGTTCTTC. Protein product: CASSLIAGGPGKYNEQFF.

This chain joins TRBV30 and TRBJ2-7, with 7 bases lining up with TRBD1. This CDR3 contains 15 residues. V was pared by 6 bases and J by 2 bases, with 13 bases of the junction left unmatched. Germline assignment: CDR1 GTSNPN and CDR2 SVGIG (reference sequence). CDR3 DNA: TGTGCCTGCCGCGATAGGGGACAGCTAGCCTACGAGCAGTACTTC. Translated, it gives CACRDRGQLAYEQYF.

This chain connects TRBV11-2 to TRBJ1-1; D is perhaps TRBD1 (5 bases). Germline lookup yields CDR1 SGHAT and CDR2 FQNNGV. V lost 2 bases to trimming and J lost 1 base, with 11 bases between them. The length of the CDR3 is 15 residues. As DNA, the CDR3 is TGTGCCAGCAGCTTACAGGGCTTATCGAACACTGAAGCTTTCTTT. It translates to CASSLQGLSNTEAFF. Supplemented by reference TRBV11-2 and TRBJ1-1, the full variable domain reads EAGVAQSPRYKIIEKRQSVAFWCNPISGHATLYWYQQILGQGPKLLIQFQNNGVVDDSQLPKDRFSAERLKGVDSTLKIQPAKLEDSAVYLCASSLQGLSNTEAFFGQGTRLTVV.

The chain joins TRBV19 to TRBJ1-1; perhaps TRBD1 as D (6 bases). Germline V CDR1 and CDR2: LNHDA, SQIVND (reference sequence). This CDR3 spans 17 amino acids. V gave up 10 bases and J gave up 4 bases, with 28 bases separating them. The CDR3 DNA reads TGTGCCACAAGTGACACGGGCAGGGGTCCCTTTGGCACTGAAGCTTTCTTT. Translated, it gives CATSDTGRGPFGTEAFF.

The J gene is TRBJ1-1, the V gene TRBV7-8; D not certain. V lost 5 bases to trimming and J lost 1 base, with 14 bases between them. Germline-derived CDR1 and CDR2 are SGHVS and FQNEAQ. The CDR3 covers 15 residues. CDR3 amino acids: CASSLPRFKNTEAFF. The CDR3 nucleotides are TGTGCCAGCAGCCTGCCCAGATTCAAGAACACTGAAGCTTTCTTT.

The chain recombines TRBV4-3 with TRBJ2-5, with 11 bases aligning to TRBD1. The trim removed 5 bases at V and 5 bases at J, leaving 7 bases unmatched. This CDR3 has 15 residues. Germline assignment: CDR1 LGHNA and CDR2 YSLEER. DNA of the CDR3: TGCGCCAGCAGCATAGGGACAGGGGGAATGGAGACCCAGTACTTC. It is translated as CASSIGTGGMETQYF.

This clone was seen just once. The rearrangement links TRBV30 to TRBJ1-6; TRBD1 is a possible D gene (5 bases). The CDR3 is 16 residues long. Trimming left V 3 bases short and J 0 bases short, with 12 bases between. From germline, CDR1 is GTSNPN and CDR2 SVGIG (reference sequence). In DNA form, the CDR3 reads TGTGCCTGGAGCCCAAGCCAGGGCTCCTATAATTCACCCCTCCACTTT. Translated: CAWSPSQGSYNSPLHF.

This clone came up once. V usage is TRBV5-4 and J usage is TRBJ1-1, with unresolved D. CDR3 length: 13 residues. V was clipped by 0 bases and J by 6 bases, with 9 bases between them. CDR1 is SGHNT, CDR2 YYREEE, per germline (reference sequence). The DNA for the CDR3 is TGTGCCAGCAGCTTGGGGGCGGGTCCTGAAGCTTTCTTT. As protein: CASSLGAGPEAFF.

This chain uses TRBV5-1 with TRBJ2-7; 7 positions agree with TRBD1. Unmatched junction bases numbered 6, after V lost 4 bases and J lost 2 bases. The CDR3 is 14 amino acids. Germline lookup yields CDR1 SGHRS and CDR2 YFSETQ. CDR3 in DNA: TGCGCCAGCAGCCTAACAGGGGACCCCTACGAGCAGTACTTC. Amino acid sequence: CASSLTGDPYEQYF.

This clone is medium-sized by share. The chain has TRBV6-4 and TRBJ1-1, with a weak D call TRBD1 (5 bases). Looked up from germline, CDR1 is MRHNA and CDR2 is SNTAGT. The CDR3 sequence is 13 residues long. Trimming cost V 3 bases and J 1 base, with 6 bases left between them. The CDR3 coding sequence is TGTGCCAGCAGTGAAAGGGGGAACACTGAAGCTTTCTTT. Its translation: CASSERGNTEAFF.

In DNA, the CDR3 is TGCGCCAGCAGAGTCTATGGTGAGCAGTTCTTC. Translated: CASRVYGEQFF. The chain joins TRBV10-2 to TRBJ2-1; D not resolved. CDR3 length: 11 residues. Deletions cut 6 bases from V and 9 bases from J, with 9 bases between. Germline V gene lookup returns CDR1 WSHSY and CDR2 SAAADI.